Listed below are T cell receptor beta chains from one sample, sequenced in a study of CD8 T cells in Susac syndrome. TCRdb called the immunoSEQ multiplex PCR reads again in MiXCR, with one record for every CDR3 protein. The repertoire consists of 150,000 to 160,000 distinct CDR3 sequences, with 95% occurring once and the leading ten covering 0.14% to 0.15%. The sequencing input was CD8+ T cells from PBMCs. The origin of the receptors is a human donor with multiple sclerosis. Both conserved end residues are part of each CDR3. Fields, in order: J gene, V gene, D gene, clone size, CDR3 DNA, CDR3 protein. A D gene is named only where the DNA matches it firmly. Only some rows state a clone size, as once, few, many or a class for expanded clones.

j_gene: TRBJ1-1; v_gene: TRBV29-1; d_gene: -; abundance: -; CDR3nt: TGCAGCGTTGTGCCGCCCGAGAACACTGAAGCTTTCTTT; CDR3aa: CSVVPPENTEAFF
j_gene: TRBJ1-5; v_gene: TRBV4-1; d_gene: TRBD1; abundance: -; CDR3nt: TGCGCCAGCAGCAATACTCCGGGACAGGGCAATCAGCCCCAGCATTTT; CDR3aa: CASSNTPGQGNQPQHF
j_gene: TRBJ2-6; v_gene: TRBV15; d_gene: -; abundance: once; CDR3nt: TGTGCCACCAGCAGAGAGTCGATTTCTGGGGCCAACGTCCTGACTTTC; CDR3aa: CATSRESISGANVLTF
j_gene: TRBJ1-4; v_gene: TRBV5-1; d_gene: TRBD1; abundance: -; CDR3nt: TGCGCCAGCAGCCCGTGGACAGGGGAAAAACTGTTTTTT; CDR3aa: CASSPWTGEKLFF
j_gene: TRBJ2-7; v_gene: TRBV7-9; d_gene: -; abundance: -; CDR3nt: TGTGCCAGCAGCGAATGGGACGGCAGCTACGAGCAGTACTTC; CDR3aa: CASSEWDGSYEQYF
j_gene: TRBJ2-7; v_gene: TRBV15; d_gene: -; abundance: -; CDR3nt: TGTGCCACCAGCGGGGAACAGGGCTACGAGCAGTACTTC; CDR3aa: CATSGEQGYEQYF
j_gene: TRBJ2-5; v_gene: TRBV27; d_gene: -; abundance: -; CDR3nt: TGTGCCAGCAGTCCACTGCCGGGGACCTCCAAGACCCAGTACTTC; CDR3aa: CASSPLPGTSKTQYF
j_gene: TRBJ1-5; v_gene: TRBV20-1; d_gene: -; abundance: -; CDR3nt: TGCAGTGCTAGAGATCCACAGGGCCTGTATAGCAATCAGCCCCAGCATTTT; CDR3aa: CSARDPQGLYSNQPQHF
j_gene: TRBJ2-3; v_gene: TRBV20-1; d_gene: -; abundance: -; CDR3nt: TGCAGTGCTTCGTCCGGGACGGAGTTAACAGATACGCAGTATTTT; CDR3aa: CSASSGTELTDTQYF
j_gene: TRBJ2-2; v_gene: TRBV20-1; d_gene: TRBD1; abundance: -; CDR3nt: TGCAGTGCTAGCCCCGGGACAGGCGCGAACACCGGGGAGCTGTTTTTT; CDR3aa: CSASPGTGANTGELFF
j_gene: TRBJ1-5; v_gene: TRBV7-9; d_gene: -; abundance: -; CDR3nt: TGTGCCAGCAGCTTAGGCGGCAGGAGTAATCAGCCCCAGCATTTT; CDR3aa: CASSLGGRSNQPQHF
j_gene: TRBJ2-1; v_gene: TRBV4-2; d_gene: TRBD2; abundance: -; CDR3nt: TGTGCCAGCAGCCAAGAGGATAGCGGGGGATACAATGAGCAGTTCTTC; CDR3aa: CASSQEDSGGYNEQFF
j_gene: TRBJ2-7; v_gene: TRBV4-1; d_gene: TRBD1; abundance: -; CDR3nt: TGCGCCAGCAGCCAGGGACAGGGGAACGGCGAGCAGTACTTC; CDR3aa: CASSQGQGNGEQYF
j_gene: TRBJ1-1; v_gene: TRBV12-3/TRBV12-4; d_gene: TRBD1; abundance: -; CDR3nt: TGTGCCAGCAGCGGACAGGGGTTTAATGAAGCTTTCTTT; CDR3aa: CASSGQGFNEAFF
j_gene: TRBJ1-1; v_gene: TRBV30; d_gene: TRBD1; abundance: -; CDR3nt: TGTGCCTGGAGTGTCGGGACAGCGAACACTGAAGCTTTCTTT; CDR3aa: CAWSVGTANTEAFF
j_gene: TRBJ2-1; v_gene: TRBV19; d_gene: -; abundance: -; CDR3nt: TGTGCCAGTAGTATAGAGAGCTCCTACAATGAGCAGTTCTTC; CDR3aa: CASSIESSYNEQFF
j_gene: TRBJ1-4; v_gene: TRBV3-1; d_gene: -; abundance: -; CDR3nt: TGTGCCAGCAGCCAAGGGATCAGGGTGGGTGAAAAACTGTTTTTT; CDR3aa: CASSQGIRVGEKLFF
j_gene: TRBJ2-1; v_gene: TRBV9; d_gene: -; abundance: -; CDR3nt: TGTGCCAGCAGCGGAACACGGGGATCGTTTTGGGAGCAGTTCTTC; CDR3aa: CASSGTRGSFWEQFF
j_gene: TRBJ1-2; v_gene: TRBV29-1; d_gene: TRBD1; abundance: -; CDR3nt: TGCAGCGTTGAGGGCCGGGACAGAGGCTATGGCTACACCTTC; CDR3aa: CSVEGRDRGYGYTF
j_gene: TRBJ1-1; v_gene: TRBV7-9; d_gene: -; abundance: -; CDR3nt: TGTGCCAGCAGGTCCGCAGGGTTGGCGAACACTGAAGCTTTCTTT; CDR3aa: CASRSAGLANTEAFF
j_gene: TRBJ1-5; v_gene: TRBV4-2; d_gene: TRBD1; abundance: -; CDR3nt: TGTGCCAGCAGCCAGGAGATTGGACAGGGGGGTCAGCCCCAGCATTTT; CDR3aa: CASSQEIGQGGQPQHF
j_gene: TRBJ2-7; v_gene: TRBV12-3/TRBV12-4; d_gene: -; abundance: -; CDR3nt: TGTGCCAGCAGTACAAGCCCGGACGTTGCCCGCGGATACGAGCAGTACTTC; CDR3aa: CASSTSPDVARGYEQYF
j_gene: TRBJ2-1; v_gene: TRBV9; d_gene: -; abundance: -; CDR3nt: TGTGCCAGCAGCGTAGACGGCATGAGCTCCTACAATGAGCAGTTCTTC; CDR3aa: CASSVDGMSSYNEQFF
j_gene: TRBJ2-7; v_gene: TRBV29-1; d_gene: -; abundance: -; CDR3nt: TGCAGCGTTGAGATGGGGCAGTCCTACGAGCAGTACTTC; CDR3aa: CSVEMGQSYEQYF
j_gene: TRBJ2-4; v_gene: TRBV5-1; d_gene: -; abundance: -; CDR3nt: TGCGCCAGCAGCCCCGACCTCCTTGGGCACGACATTCAGTACTTC; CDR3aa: CASSPDLLGHDIQYF
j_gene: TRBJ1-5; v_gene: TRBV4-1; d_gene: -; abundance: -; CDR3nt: TGCGCCAGCAGCCAAGATCCGGCAGTTAATCAGCCCCAGCATTTT; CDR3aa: CASSQDPAVNQPQHF
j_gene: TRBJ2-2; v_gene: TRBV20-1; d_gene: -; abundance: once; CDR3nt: TGCAGTTCTGGGCCTTCGAACACCGGGGAGCTGTTTTTT; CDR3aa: CSSGPSNTGELFF
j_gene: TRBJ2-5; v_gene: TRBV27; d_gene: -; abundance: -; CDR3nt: TGTGCCAGCAGTTCAATTCCAGCGGGTGATCAGTACTTC; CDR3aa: CASSSIPAGDQYF
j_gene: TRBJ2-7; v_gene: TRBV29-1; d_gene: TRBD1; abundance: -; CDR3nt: TGCAGCGTTGCCGGGACAGGGGGCATCGACGAGCAGTACTTC; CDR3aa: CSVAGTGGIDEQYF
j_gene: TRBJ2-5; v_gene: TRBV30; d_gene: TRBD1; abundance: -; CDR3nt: TGTGCCTGGAGTGTTTATCCCCGGGACAGAGGGGAGACCCAGTACTTC; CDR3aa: CAWSVYPRDRGETQYF
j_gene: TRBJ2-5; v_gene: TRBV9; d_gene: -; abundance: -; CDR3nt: TGTGCCAGCAGCGAGGGGACTCTGGTAGAGACCCAGTACTTC; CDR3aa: CASSEGTLVETQYF
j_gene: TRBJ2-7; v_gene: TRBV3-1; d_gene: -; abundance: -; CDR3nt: TGTGCCAGCAGCCAAGCGTGGGGGGAGAGCTCCTACGAGCAGTACTTC; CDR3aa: CASSQAWGESSYEQYF
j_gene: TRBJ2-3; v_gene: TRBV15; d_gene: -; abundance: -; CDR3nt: TGTGCCACCGCAGACTTCGTCGGCCCAGATACGCAGTATTTT; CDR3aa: CATADFVGPDTQYF
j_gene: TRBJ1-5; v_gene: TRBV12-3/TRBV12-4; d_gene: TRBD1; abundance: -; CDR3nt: TGTGCCAGCAGACAAGGGACAGGCATCGGCCAGCCCCAGCATTTT; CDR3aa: CASRQGTGIGQPQHF
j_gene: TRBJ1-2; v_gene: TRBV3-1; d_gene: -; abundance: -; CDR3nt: TGTGCCAGCAGTCGGAGGGACGAGAGGTATGGCTACACCTTC; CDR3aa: CASSRRDERYGYTF
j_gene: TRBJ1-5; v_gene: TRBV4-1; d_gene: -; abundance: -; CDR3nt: TGCGCCAGCAGCCAAGCGCCAGGAGATAGCAATCAGCCCCAGCATTTT; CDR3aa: CASSQAPGDSNQPQHF
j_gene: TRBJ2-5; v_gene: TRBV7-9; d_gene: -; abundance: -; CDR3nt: TGTGCCAGCAGTCAAAGCTCGTACCAAGAGACCCAGTACTTC; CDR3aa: CASSQSSYQETQYF
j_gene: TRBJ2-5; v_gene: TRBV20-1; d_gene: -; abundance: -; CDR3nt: TGCAGTGCAAAGACGGGGAATCAGGGGGAGACCCAGTACTTC; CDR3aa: CSAKTGNQGETQYF
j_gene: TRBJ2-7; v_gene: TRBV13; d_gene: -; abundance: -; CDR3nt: TGTGCCAGCAGCACCAGACAAAAGTCCTACGAGCAGTACTTC; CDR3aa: CASSTRQKSYEQYF